The 16 T cell receptor beta chains in this list originate from one sample, sequenced in a study of blood T cell repertoires in COVID-19. Method: immunoSEQ multiplex PCR; TCRdb's copy keeps in-frame clones and lacks some. Altogether under 95,000 clones are present, roughly 87% being singletons, with the ten largest covering 11%. Sequencing was performed on peripheral blood. These receptors were collected from a man between 50 and 59 years old with acute or convalescent COVID-19.

This clone has only a few counts. The gene calls are TRBV7-9 and TRBJ1-5, with 7 bases identical to TRBD1. This CDR3 has 16 residues. The V gene end was trimmed by 5 bases and the J gene end by 2 bases; junction bases not matched to a gene: 9. The germline CDR1 and CDR2 sequences are SEHNR and FQNEAQ (reference sequence). CDR3 protein: CASSRRQGGGNQPQHF. In DNA, the CDR3 is TGTGCCAGCAGCCGCCGACAGGGCGGGGGCAATCAGCCCCAGCATTTT.

The rearrangement uses TRBV9 and TRBJ1-2, with a weak D call TRBD1 (5 bases). V shed 2 bases and J shed 2 bases, with 10 bases lying between them. The CDR3 spans 14 residues. Germline-derived CDR1 and CDR2 are SGDLS and YYNGEE. The DNA for the CDR3 is TGTGCCAGCAGCGTGGCGGGACTCAACTATGGCTACACCTTC. It is translated as CASSVAGLNYGYTF.

The table lists this clone with a few counts. The chain uses TRBV4-2 and TRBJ1-2; perhaps TRBD1 as D (5 bases). Germline loops: CDR1 LGHNA, CDR2 YNFKEQ. This CDR3 has 14 residues. Trimming pared 2 bases from V and 8 bases from J, leaving 15 bases between. CDR3 region: CASSQRQGEGGYTF. CDR3 nucleotides: TGTGCCAGCAGCCAACGGCAGGGTGAAGGGGGCTACACCTTC.

This clone occurred once. The J gene is TRBJ2-3, the V gene TRBV5-1; TRBD1 aligns across 8 bases. The J segment lost 5 bases and the V segment lost 2 bases, leaving 7 bases of the junction unmatched. This CDR3 spans 15 amino acids. Germline V gene data show CDR1 as SGHRS and CDR2 as YFSETQ. Written as DNA, the CDR3 is TGCGCCAGCAGCTTAAGGACAGGGAAGGAAGATACGCAGTATTTT. This translates into CASSLRTGKEDTQYF.

The rearrangement links TRBV18 to TRBJ2-3; D not resolved. The CDR3 is made up of 15 amino acids. With 3 bases removed from V and 4 bases from J, the gap between germline ends came to 14 bases. Per germline, CDR1 KGHSH and CDR2 LQKENI. CDR3 loop: CASSPTTPGADTQYF. CDR3 sequence (DNA): TGTGCCAGCTCACCCACGACCCCAGGCGCAGATACGCAGTATTTT.

This clone was seen a handful of times. This chain links TRBV18 with TRBJ1-1; a weak D match, TRBD1 (5 bases). Trimming removed 0 bases from V and 5 bases from J, with 10 bases in between. This CDR3 has 14 residues. Germline V gives CDR1 KGHSH, CDR2 LQKENI. Here the CDR3 DNA reads TGTGCCAGCTCACCACCGGCAGGGAGGACTGAAGCTTTCTTT. It codes for CASSPPAGRTEAFF.

The rearrangement links TRBV6-2 or TRBV6-3 to TRBJ1-5, with no clear D. This CDR3 comprises 13 residues. From germline, CDR1 is MNHEY and CDR2 SVGEGT. V lost 4 bases and J 5 bases, leaving 9 bases between the germline ends. The CDR3 DNA follows: TGTGCCAGCAGTTTAGGCGGGGATCAGCCCCAGCATTTT. Amino acids: CASSLGGDQPQHF.

The rearrangement uses TRBV5-1 and TRBJ2-7, with D possibly matching TRBD1 (6 bases). The CDR3 contains 16 residues. Germline assignment: CDR1 SGHRS and CDR2 YFSETQ. V lost 0 bases, J lost 3 bases, and 16 bases lay in between. CDR3 sequence (DNA): TGCGCCAGCAGCTTGGCAATGTCAGGGGTTCTCTACGAGCAGTACTTC. The encoded protein is CASSLAMSGVLYEQYF.

V gene TRBV30 combines with J gene TRBJ1-6; 9 bases line up with TRBD1. The germline V gene has CDR1 GTSNPN and CDR2 SVGIG (reference sequence). The CDR3 runs 15 residues. Germline trimming cut 3 bases from V and 7 bases from J; bases unmatched to any gene: 7. The CDR3 sequence: CAWRARTGENSPLHF. The CDR3 nucleotides are TGTGCCTGGAGGGCCCGGACAGGGGAGAATTCACCCCTCCACTTT.

CDR3 loop: CASSDLQGAKNIQYF. CDR3 coding DNA: TGTGCCAGTAGCGACCTACAGGGAGCCAAAAACATTCAGTACTTC. The chain recombines TRBV19 with TRBJ2-4, with D possibly matching TRBD1 (6 bases). Per the germline V gene, CDR1 is LNHDA and CDR2 is SQIVND (reference sequence). The CDR3 loop spans 15 amino acids. V shed 6 bases and J shed 0 bases, with 12 bases lying between them.

This sequence joins TRBV7-9 and TRBJ2-1, with D maybe TRBD2 (5 bases). V gave up 3 bases and J gave up 0 bases, with 15 bases separating them. CDR1 and CDR2 (germline): SEHNR, FQNEAQ (reference sequence). The CDR3 has 17 amino acids. The CDR3 sequence is CASSFVAGENSYNEQFF. Here the CDR3 DNA reads TGTGCCAGCAGCTTCGTCGCGGGTGAGAACTCCTACAATGAGCAGTTCTTC.

This chain joins TRBV5-8 and TRBJ2-7, with a possible D match to TRBD1 (5 bases). The CDR3 extends over 12 amino acids. V was clipped by 3 bases and J by 6 bases, with 10 bases between them. Germline CDR1 and CDR2: SGHTS and YDEGEE. CDR3 sequence reads: CASSWGIGEQYF. Written as DNA, the CDR3 is TGTGCCAGCAGCTGGGGCATCGGCGAGCAGTACTTC.

The V gene is TRBV7-9, the J gene TRBJ1-2; D is ambiguous. Deletions cut 5 bases from V and 3 bases from J, with 16 bases between. The germline V gene has CDR1 SEHNR and CDR2 FQNEAQ (reference sequence). The CDR3 sequence is 15 residues long. CDR3 coding DNA: TGTGCCAGCAGCCGCCCTCCGGAGGGCTACTATGGCTACACCTTC. It is translated as CASSRPPEGYYGYTF.

This chain uses TRBV6-5 with TRBJ2-7; a weak D match, TRBD1 (6 bases). Germline loops: CDR1 MNHEY, CDR2 SVGAGI. V was trimmed by 0 bases and J by 2 bases, leaving 11 bases between them. The CDR3 loop spans 15 amino acids. CDR3 residues: CASSYSSQGAYEQYF. The CDR3 DNA sequence: TGTGCCAGCAGTTACTCGTCACAGGGCGCCTACGAGCAGTACTTC.

This clone was recorded once. The chain couples TRBV30 to TRBJ1-1, with a weak D call TRBD1 (6 bases). In germline, CDR1 is GTSNPN, CDR2 SVGIG (reference sequence). Between the trimmed V and J ends, which lost 0 bases and 5 bases, there was a span of 13 bases. The CDR3 sequence is 14 residues long. CDR3 sequence: CAWSVIRGETEAFF. CDR3 in DNA: TGTGCCTGGAGTGTGATCAGGGGAGAGACTGAAGCTTTCTTT.

The table lists this clone with a count of one. This CDR3 reads CASSGEAAVTDTQYF. The CDR3 bases are TGTGCCAGCAGCGGGGAGGCGGCAGTCACAGATACGCAGTATTTT. The rearrangement links TRBV9 to TRBJ2-3; D may be TRBD2 (6 bases). CDR1 is SGDLS, CDR2 YYNGEE, per germline. With 3 bases removed from V and 2 bases from J, the gap between germline ends came to 13 bases. The CDR3 is 15 residues long.